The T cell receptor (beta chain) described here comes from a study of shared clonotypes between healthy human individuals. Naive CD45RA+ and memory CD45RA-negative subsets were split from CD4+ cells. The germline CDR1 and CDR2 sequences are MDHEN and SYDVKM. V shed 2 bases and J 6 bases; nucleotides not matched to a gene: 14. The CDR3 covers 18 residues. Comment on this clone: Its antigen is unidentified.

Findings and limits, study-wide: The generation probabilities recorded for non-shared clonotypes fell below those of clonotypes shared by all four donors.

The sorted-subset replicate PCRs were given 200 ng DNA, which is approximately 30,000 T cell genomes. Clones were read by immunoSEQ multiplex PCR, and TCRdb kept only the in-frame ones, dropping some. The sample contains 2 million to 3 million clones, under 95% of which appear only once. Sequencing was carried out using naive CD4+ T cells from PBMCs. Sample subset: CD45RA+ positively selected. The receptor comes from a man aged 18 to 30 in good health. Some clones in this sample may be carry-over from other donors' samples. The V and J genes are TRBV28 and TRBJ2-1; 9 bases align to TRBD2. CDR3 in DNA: TGTGCCAGCAGTTTAGGTCTGGGGTCGGGACTAGCAGTCAATGAGCAGTTCTTC. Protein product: CASSLGLGSGLAVNEQFF. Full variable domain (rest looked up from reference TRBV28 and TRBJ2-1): DVKVTQSSRYLVKRTGEKVFLECVQDMDHENMFWYRQDPGLGLRLIYFSYDVKMKEKGDIPEGYSVSREKKERFSLILESASTNQTSMYLCASSLGLGSGLAVNEQFFGPGTRLTVL.